The source of this T cell receptor beta chain is a study of T cells in Graves' hyperthyroidism and ophthalmopathy. Study findings and constraints: A model built on 13 V-J features separated ophthalmopathy from stable hyperthyroidism. Most thyroid clonotypes with frequency above 0.001 were detected in blood.

Germline-derived CDR1 and CDR2 are LNHNV and YYDKDF (reference sequence). CDR3 length: 13 amino acids. Between the trimmed V and J ends, which lost 0 bases and 5 bases, there was a span of 7 bases. PBMCs were collected from a roughly 10 ml volume of fresh peripheral blood. This clonotype has just a few counts. Its antigen is still unknown. The CDR3 regions of TCR beta were amplified from RNA transcripts. The HTBI primer set served for first-round RT-PCR of the TCR CDR3. TCRdb analysed the multiplex PCR reads with MiXCR anew, one entry per CDR3 protein. The sample includes approximately 430,000 distinct CDR3 sequences, roughly 15% of them seen just once.

Sequenced: blood. The chain is built from TRBV15 and TRBJ1-1, with D unclear. This sequence was found in a man aged 18 to 29 with Graves' ophthalmopathy. The CDR3 protein is CATSREGRTEAFF. Written as DNA, the CDR3 is TGTGCCACCAGCAGAGAGGGGAGAACTGAAGCTTTCTTT. The entire variable domain, with the rest obtained from reference TRBV15 and TRBJ1-1, is as follows: DAMVIQNPRYQVTQFGKPVTLSCSQTLNHNVMYWYQQKSSQAPKLLFHYYDKDFNNEADTPDNFQSRRPNTSFCFLDIRSPGLGDTAMYLCATSREGRTEAFFGQGTRLTVV.